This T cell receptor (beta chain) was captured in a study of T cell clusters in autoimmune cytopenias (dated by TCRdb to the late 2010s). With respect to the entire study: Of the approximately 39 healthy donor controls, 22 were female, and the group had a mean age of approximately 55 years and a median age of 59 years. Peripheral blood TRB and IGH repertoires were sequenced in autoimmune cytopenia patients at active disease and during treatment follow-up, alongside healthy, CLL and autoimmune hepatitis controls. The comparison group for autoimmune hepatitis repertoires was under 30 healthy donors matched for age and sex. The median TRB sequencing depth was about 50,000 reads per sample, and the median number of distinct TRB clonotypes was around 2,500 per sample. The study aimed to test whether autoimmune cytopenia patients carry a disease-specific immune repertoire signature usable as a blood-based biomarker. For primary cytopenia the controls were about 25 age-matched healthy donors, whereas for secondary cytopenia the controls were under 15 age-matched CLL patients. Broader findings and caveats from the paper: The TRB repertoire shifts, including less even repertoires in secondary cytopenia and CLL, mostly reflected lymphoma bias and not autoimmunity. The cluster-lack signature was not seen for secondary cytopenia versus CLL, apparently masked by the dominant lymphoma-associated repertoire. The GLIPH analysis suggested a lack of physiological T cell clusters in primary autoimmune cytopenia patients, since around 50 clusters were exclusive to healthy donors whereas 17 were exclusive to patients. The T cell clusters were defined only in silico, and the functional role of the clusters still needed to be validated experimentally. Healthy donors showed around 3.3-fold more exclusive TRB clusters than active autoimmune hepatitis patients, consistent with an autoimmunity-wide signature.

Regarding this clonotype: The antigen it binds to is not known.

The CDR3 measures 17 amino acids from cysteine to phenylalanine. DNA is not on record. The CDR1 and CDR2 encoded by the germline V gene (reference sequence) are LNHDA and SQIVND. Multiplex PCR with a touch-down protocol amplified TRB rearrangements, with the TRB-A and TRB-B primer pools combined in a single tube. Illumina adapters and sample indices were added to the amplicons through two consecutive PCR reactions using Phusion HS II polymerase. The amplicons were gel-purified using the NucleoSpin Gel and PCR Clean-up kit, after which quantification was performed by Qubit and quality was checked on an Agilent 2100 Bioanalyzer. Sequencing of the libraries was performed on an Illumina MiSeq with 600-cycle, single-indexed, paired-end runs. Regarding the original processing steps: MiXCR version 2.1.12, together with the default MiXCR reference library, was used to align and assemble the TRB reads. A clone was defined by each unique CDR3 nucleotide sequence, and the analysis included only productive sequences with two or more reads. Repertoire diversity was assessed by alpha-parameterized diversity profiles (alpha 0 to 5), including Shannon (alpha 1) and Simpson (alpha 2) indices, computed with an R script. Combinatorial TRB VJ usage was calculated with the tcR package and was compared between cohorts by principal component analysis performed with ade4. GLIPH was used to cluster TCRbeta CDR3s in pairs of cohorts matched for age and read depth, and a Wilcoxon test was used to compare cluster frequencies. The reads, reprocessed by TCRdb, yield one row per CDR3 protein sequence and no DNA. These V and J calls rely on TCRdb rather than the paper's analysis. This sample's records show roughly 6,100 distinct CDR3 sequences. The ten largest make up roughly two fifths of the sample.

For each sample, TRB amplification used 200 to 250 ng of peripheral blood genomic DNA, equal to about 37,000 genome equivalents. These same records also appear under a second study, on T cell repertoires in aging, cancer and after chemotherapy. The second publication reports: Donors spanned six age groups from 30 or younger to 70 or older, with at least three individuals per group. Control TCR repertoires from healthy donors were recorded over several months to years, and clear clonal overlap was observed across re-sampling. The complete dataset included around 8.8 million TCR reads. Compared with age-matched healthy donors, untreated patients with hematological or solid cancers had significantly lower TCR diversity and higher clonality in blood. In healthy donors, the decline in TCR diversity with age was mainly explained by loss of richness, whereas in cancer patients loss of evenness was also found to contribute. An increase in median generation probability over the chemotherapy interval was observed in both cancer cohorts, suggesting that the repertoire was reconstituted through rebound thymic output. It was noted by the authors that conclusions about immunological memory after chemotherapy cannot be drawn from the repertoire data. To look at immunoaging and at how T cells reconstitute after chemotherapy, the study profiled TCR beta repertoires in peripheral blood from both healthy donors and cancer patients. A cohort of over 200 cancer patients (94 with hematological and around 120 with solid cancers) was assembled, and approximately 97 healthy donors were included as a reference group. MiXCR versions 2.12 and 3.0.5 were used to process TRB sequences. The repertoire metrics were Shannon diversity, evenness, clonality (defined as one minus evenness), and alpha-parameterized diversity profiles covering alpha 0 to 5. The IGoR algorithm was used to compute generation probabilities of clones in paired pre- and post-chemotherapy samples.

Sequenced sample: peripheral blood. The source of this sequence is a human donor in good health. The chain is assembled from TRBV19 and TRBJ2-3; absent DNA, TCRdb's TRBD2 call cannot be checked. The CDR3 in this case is CASGTSGGALSTDTQYF.